The clone carrying this T cell receptor (beta chain) was recorded only once. The target antigen is unknown. Assay used: immunoSEQ multiplex PCR; TCRdb lists only in-frame clones, some missing. The sample lists approximately 16,000 clones, approximately 72% occurring once. The germline V gene encodes CDR1 MNHNS and CDR2 SASEGT. V lost 1 base, J lost 8 bases, and 6 bases lay in between. The CDR3 sequence is 13 residues long. Each population, CD4+ and CD8+ cells, was isolated by positive magnetic bead selection and checked for purity by flow cytometry. The entry originates in a study of somatic mutations in cytotoxic T cells in rheumatoid arthritis. Regarding the study as a whole: Each of about an eighth of the roughly 65 patients had a largest CD8+ clone that made up more than 20% of CD8+ cells.

The material sequenced was CD8+ T cells sorted from blood. The sequence came from an adult with rheumatoid arthritis. This sequence joins TRBV6-1 and TRBJ1-6; no clear D. The CDR3 DNA follows: TGTGCCAGCAGTGAAGAGGAGTATTCACCCCTCCACTTT. It yields the protein CASSEEEYSPLHF.